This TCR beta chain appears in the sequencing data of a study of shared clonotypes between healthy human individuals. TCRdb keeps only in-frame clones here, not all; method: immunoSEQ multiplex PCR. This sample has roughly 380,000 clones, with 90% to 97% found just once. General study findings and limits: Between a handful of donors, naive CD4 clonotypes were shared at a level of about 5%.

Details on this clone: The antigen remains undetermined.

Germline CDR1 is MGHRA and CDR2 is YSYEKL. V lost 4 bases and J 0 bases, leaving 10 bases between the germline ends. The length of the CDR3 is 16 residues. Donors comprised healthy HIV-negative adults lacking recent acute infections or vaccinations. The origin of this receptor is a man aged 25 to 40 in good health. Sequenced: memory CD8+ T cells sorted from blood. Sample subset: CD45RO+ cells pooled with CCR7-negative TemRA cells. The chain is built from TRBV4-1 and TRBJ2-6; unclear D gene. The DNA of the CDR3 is TGCGCCAGCAGCCGCTCACCGGTCTCTGGGGCCAACGTCCTGACTTTC. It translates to CASSRSPVSGANVLTF.